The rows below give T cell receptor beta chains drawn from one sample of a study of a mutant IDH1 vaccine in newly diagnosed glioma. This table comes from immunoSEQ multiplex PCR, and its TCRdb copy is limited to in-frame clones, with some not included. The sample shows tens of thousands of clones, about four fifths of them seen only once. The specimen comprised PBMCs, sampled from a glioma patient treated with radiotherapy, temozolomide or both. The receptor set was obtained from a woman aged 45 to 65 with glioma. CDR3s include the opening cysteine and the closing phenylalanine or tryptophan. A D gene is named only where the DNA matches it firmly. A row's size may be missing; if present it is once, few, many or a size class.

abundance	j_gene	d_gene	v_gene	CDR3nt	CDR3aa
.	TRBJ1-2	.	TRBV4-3	TGCGCCAGCAGCCAAGACCAGGGATACTATGGCTACACCTTC	CASSQDQGYYGYTF
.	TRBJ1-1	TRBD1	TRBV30	TGTGCCTCCGGGGACAGGACCACTGAAGCTTTCTTT	CASGDRTTEAFF
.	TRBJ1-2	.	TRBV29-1	TGCAGCGTTGCAGTGGGGGGAGAGTATGGCTACACCTTC	CSVAVGGEYGYTF
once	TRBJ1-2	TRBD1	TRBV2	TGTGCCAGCAGCCTAACGGGACAGGTTAACTATGGCTACACCTTC	CASSLTGQVNYGYTF
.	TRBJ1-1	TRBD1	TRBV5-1	TGCGCCAGCACCTCGACAGGGGGACGGGGCACTGAAGCTTTCTTT	CASTSTGGRGTEAFF
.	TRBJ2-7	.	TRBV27	TGTGCCAGCAGTTTCTTGCCGGGACGGACAGCCTACGAGCAGTACTTC	CASSFLPGRTAYEQYF
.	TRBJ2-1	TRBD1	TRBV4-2	TGTGCCAGCAGTCAGACAGGGCCTAAGGACAATGAGCAGTTCTTC	CASSQTGPKDNEQFF
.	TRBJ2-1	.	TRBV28	TGTGCCAGCAGTTTAAGTAAAAACATCCAGTTCTTC	CASSLSKNIQFF
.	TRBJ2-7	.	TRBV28	TGTGCCAGCAGGGGGAGAGGGAACAGGACCACCTACGAGCAGTACTTC	CASRGRGNRTTYEQYF
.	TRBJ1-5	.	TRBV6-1	TGTGCCAGCAGTGAACAGGGCGGGTCGCAGCCCCAGCATTTT	CASSEQGGSQPQHF
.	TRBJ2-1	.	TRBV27	TGTGCCAGCGGGGGGGCATACAATGAGCAGTTCTTC	CASGGAYNEQFF
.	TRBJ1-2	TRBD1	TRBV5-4	TGTGCCAGCAGCTTGGACAGGGGTAACTATGGCTACACCTTC	CASSLDRGNYGYTF
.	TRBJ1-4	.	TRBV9	TGTGCCAGCAGCCAACTTCAGGCGAAGAATGAAAAACTGTTTTTT	CASSQLQAKNEKLFF
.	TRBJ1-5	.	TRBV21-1	TGTGCCAGCAGCAAAGATCCAGGGTCGGGCAATCAGCCCCAGCATTTT	CASSKDPGSGNQPQHF
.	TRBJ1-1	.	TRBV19	TGTGCCAGTAGTCTACGGGGGCGCGGCACTGAAGCTTTCTTT	CASSLRGRGTEAFF
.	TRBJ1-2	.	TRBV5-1	TGCGCCAGCAGTCCGGAATATGGCTATGGCTACACCTTC	CASSPEYGYGYTF
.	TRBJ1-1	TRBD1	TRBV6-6	TGTGCCAGCAGTTTAGCGACAGGGTGGAACACTGAAGCTTTCTTT	CASSLATGWNTEAFF
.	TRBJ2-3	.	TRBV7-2	TGTGCCAGCAGACCGAGAATTGGGAGCACAGATACGCAGTATTTT	CASRPRIGSTDTQYF
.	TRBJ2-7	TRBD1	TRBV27	TGTGCCAGCAGCCCACCCAGGGGGTTCAACCACGAGCAGTACTTC	CASSPPRGFNHEQYF
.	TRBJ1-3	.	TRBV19	TGTGCCAGTATCGGGGGTCACACCATATATTTT	CASIGGHTIYF
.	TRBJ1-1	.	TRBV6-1	TGTGCCAGCAAAGTCGAAATAAGTACTGAAGCTTTCTTT	CASKVEISTEAFF
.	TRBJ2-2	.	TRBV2	TGTGCCAGCAGTCGACAGAGTAACACCGGGGAGCTGTTTTTT	CASSRQSNTGELFF
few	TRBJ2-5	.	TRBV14	TGTGCCAGCAGCCGCCTTTACTTGCCGTACCAAGAGACCCAGTACTTC	CASSRLYLPYQETQYF
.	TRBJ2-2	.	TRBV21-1	TGTGCCAGCAGCAAAGTCTGTCTAGGTCCGGGCAGGGAAGACCTTTTCGCCGGGGAGCTGTTTTTT	CASSKVCLGPGREDLFAGELFF
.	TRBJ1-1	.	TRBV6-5	TGTGCCAGCAGTGTAACAGGGAGACAAGCTTTCTTT	CASSVTGRQAFF
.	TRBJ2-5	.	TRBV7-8	TGTGCCAGCAGTCGGGAGGGGGCAGGAGAGACCCAGTACTTC	CASSREGAGETQYF
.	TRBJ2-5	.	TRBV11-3	TGTGCCAGCAGCCCACAGGGAGAAGAGACCCAGTACTTC	CASSPQGEETQYF
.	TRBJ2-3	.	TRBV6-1	TGTGCCAGTAGAATCGTAGATACGCAGTATTTT	CASRIVDTQYF
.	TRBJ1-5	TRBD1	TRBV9	TGTGCCAGCAGCGCGAGGACAGGCGAAGGGCCCCAGCATTTT	CASSARTGEGPQHF
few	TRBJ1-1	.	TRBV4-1	TGCGCCAGCAGCCAAGATGGAGGTACTGAAGCTTTCTTT	CASSQDGGTEAFF
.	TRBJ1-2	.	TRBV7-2	TGTGCCAGCAGCTTTACCGGGACCTATGGCTACACCTTC	CASSFTGTYGYTF
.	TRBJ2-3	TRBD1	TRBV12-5	TGTGCTAGTGGTTTAAGGACAGGGATCACAGATACGCAGTATTTT	CASGLRTGITDTQYF
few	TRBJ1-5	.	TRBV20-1	TGCAGTGCTAGAGGGGACCGGGCCCCGCATTTT	CSARGDRAPHF
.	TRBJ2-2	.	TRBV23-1	TGCGCCAGCAGTCAGGCAGGAGCAAACACCGGGGAGCTGTTTTTT	CASSQAGANTGELFF